This entry concerns a single T cell receptor (beta chain). Its antigen is not known. Here immunoSEQ multiplex PCR was the method, and the copy in TCRdb shows in-frame clones only, minus some. Of approximately 130,000 clones listed, 93% are singletons. The source of the sample is a study of T cell responses to AZD1222 COVID-19 vaccine. Overall study results and limits: Baseline antibody screening turned up just a handful of seropositive AZD1222 recipients. A rise in Spike-specific TCR breadth and depth followed two AZD1222 doses. Clonal diversity was possibly underestimated; the donors were predominantly white British and more often female.

This receptor was taken from an adult in good health. The specimen comprised peripheral blood, sampled on day 0 of AZD1222 vaccination.

CDR3 in amino acids: CASSFTNQGGSPNQPQHF. For the CDR3, the DNA is TGTGCCAGCAGCTTCACGAACCAGGGGGGATCCCCCAATCAGCCCCAGCATTTT. The genes are TRBV2 and TRBJ1-5; 7 bases map to TRBD1. The germline gives CDR1 SNHLY, CDR2 FYNNEI. The CDR3 sequence is 18 residues long. V dropped 6 bases and J dropped 3; count of bases not matched to a gene: 17.